The 10 T cell receptor beta chains presented below share a single source sample, sequenced in a study of radiotherapy plus CTLA-4 blockade in lung cancer. Some clones are missing from TCRdb's copy, which holds only in-frame ones; the method was immunoSEQ multiplex PCR. This table has 40,000 to 45,000 clones, about 75% appearing once. The sequenced sample was peripheral blood, obtained from a patient treated with radiotherapy plus ipilimumab. These receptors were collected from a human donor with non-small cell lung cancer who had stable disease on radiotherapy plus ipilimumab.

The V call is TRBV7-3, the J call TRBJ1-6; perhaps TRBD1 as D (6 bases). This CDR3 is built from 14 residues. Germline V gene sequence: CDR1 SGHTA, CDR2 FQGTGA. Between the trimmed V and J ends, which lost 6 bases and 9 bases, there was a span of 15 bases. The CDR3 loop reads CASSSQGSGSPLHF. The CDR3 DNA reads TGTGCCAGCAGTTCACAGGGTTCCGGTTCACCCCTCCACTTT. Supplemented by reference TRBV7-3 and TRBJ1-6, the full variable domain reads GAGVSQTPSNKVTEKGKYVELRCDPISGHTALYWYRQSLGQGPEFLIYFQGTGAADDSGLPNDRFFAVRPEGSVSTLKIQRTERGDSAVYLCASSSQGSGSPLHFGNGTRLTVT.

The chain links TRBV10-3 to TRBJ2-7; maybe TRBD1 (6 bases). Germline values: CDR1 ENHRY, CDR2 SYGVKD. The CDR3 is 13 residues long. V was trimmed by 4 bases and J by 6 bases, leaving 13 bases between them. CDR3: CAISGTESGEQYF. The DNA for the CDR3 is TGTGCCATCAGTGGGACAGAATCGGGCGAGCAGTACTTC.

V usage is TRBV7-9 and J usage is TRBJ1-6; TRBD1 matches at 11 bases. J lost 8 bases, V lost 7 bases, and 7 bases had no gene match. The germline CDR1 and CDR2 sequences are SEHNR and FQNEAQ (reference sequence). CDR3 length equals 15 residues. The CDR3 DNA reads as TGTGCCAGCAAAGCCCGGACAGGGGGCTATTCACCCCTCCACTTT. Translation: CASKARTGGYSPLHF. Variable domain in full (rest from reference TRBV7-9 and TRBJ1-6): DTGVSQNPRHKITKRGQNVTFRCDPISEHNRLYWYRQTLGQGPEFLTYFQNEAQLEKSRLLSDRFSAERPKGSFSTLEIQRTEQGDSAMYLCASKARTGGYSPLHFGNGTRLTVT.

This clone came up once. This rearrangement joins TRBV5-4 to TRBJ1-4, with 9 positions matching TRBD1. The CDR3 covers 16 residues. J lost 6 bases, V lost 9 bases, and 15 bases had no gene match. Germline loops: CDR1 SGHNT, CDR2 YYREEE (reference sequence). The CDR3, as DNA: TGTGCCACCGGGACAGGGCCGGGGCGCCGGGATGAAAAACTGTTTTTT. It yields the protein CATGTGPGRRDEKLFF. Together with reference TRBV5-4 and TRBJ1-4, the CDR3 gives the full variable domain: ETGVTQSPTHLIKTRGQQVTLRCSSQSGHNTVSWYQQALGQGPQFIFQYYREEENGRGNFPPRFSGLQFPNYSSELNVNALELDDSALYLCATGTGPGRRDEKLFFGSGTQLSVL.

This clone has more than one count but fewer than ten. The chain recombines TRBV11-2 with TRBJ1-5; perhaps TRBD1 as D (5 bases). CDR3 length equals 15 residues. The ends were cut back, 5 bases at V and 2 bases at J, with 13 bases in the middle. Germline CDR1 reads SGHAT; CDR2 reads FQNNGV. This chain's CDR3 is CASSRDFGGNQPQHF. CDR3 in DNA: TGTGCCAGCAGCAGGGACTTTGGAGGCAATCAGCCCCAGCATTTT.

A few counts support this clone. This chain uses TRBV19 with TRBJ1-2, with 10 bases aligning to TRBD1. Germline CDR1 LNHDA, CDR2 SQIVND (reference sequence). J was trimmed by 5 bases and V by 9 bases; bases with no gene match: 15. The CDR3 is 16 residues long. The CDR3 reads CASPPSPGQGRYGYTF. The CDR3 coding sequence is TGTGCCAGCCCCCCCTCCCCGGGACAGGGGAGGTATGGCTACACCTTC.

V and J are TRBV10-3 and TRBJ2-7, with D tentatively TRBD1 (6 bases). CDR1 ENHRY and CDR2 SYGVKD come from the germline V gene. V lost 6 bases and J lost 2, with 11 bases in between. This CDR3 is 13 amino acids long. CDR3 coding DNA: TGTGCCATCAGGACAGGCATGGCCTACGAGCAGTACTTC. The encoded protein is CAIRTGMAYEQYF.

The V and J genes are TRBV5-4 and TRBJ2-1; unclear D gene. The ends were cut back, 4 bases at V and 1 base at J, with 6 bases in the middle. The CDR3 is 13 amino acids. Germline lookup yields CDR1 SGHNT and CDR2 YYREEE (reference sequence). The CDR3 bases are TGTGCCAGCAGCCCCTCGTCCTACAATGAGCAGTTCTTC. The encoded protein is CASSPSSYNEQFF. The full variable domain, in which reference TRBV5-4 and TRBJ2-1 provide the parts outside the CDR3, is ETGVTQSPTHLIKTRGQQVTLRCSSQSGHNTVSWYQQALGQGPQFIFQYYREEENGRGNFPPRFSGLQFPNYSSELNVNALELDDSALYLCASSPSSYNEQFFGPGTRLTVL.

The chain joins TRBV6-6 to TRBJ1-1, with TRBD1 matching over 8 bases. CDR1 is MNHNY, CDR2 SVGAGI, per germline (reference sequence). The ends lost 6 bases at V and 0 bases at J; junction bases unmatched: 0. The CDR3 contains 13 residues. The CDR3 loop is CASSRGLNTEAFF. The CDR3 DNA is TGTGCCAGCAGCAGGGGGCTGAACACTGAAGCTTTCTTT.

V is TRBV25-1 and J is TRBJ1-5; D gene unclear. The V end lost 8 bases, the J end lost 0 bases, and 14 bases lay between the germline ends. The germline V gene encodes CDR1 MGHDK and CDR2 SYGVNS. The CDR3 consists of 15 residues. The CDR3: CASWPKQNSNQPQHF. The CDR3 DNA follows: TGTGCCAGCTGGCCGAAACAGAATAGCAATCAGCCCCAGCATTTT.